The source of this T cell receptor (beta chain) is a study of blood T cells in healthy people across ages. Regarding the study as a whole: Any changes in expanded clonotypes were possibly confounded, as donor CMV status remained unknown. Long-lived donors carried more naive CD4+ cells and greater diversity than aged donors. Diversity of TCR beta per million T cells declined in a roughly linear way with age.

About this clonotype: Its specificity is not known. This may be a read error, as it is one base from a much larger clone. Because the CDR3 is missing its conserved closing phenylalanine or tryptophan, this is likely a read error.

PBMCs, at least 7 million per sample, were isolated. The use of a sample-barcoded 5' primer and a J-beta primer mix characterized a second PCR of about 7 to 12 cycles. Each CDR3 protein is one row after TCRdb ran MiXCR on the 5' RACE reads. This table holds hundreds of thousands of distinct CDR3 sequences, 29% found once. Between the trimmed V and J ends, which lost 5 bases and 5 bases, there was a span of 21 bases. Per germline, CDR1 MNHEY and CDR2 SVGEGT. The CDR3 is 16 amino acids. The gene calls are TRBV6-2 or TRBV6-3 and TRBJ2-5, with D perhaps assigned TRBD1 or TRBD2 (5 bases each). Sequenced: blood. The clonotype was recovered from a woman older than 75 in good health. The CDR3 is CASSPAGALRHETQYV. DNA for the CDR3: TGTGCCAGCAGTCCCGCCGGGGCGCTTAGGCACGAGACCCAGTACGTC.